The rows below give T cell receptor beta chains drawn from one sample of a study of blood T cell repertoires in COVID-19. Profiled with immunoSEQ multiplex PCR; TCRdb holds only in-frame clones, not every one. The top ten clones hold about 20% of a sample with tens of thousands of clones, around 89% of them seen once. The sequenced sample consisted of peripheral blood. These receptors were collected from a man between 70 and 80 years old with active COVID-19. CDR3s include the opening cysteine and the closing phenylalanine or tryptophan. Each record gives: V gene, clone size, J gene, D gene, CDR3 protein, CDR3 DNA. A D gene is named only where the DNA matches it firmly. Only part of the rows carry a size: once, few, many, or a class if the clone is expanded.

v_call: TRBV18; clone_size: once; j_call: TRBJ2-6; d_call: TRBD1; cdr3_aa: CASSPVGQGLGANVLTF; cdr3_nt: TGTGCCAGCTCACCAGTGGGACAGGGACTGGGGGCCAACGTCCTGACTTTC
v_call: TRBV7-2; clone_size: .; j_call: TRBJ1-5; d_call: TRBD1; cdr3_aa: CASSRGDRGPQPQHF; cdr3_nt: TGTGCCAGCAGCAGAGGGGACAGGGGACCTCAGCCCCAGCATTTT
v_call: TRBV30; clone_size: .; j_call: TRBJ1-1; d_call: .; cdr3_aa: CAWSAGYNTEAFF; cdr3_nt: TGTGCCTGGAGTGCCGGGTACAACACTGAAGCTTTCTTT
v_call: TRBV6-1; clone_size: .; j_call: TRBJ1-2; d_call: .; cdr3_aa: CASSERLFGYTF; cdr3_nt: TGTGCCAGCAGTGAACGGTTGTTCGGCTACACCTTC
v_call: TRBV28; clone_size: .; j_call: TRBJ1-1; d_call: TRBD1; cdr3_aa: CASSIPGQGFSTFF; cdr3_nt: TGTGCCAGCAGTATACCGGGACAGGGGTTCTCGACTTTCTTT
v_call: TRBV5-6; clone_size: .; j_call: TRBJ1-2; d_call: .; cdr3_aa: CASSLEPTAFYGYTF; cdr3_nt: TGTGCCAGCAGCTTAGAACCGACAGCATTCTATGGCTACACCTTC
v_call: TRBV7-2; clone_size: .; j_call: TRBJ2-7; d_call: TRBD2; cdr3_aa: CASSQTPGASGGLGEQYF; cdr3_nt: TGTGCCAGCAGCCAAACCCCCGGGGCTAGCGGGGGGCTAGGCGAGCAGTACTTC
v_call: TRBV29-1; clone_size: .; j_call: TRBJ1-2; d_call: TRBD1; cdr3_aa: CSARQGQGYTF; cdr3_nt: TGCAGCGCAAGACAGGGGCAGGGCTACACCTTC
v_call: TRBV5-1; clone_size: .; j_call: TRBJ2-3; d_call: .; cdr3_aa: CASSFEVSTDTQYF; cdr3_nt: TGCGCCAGCAGCTTCGAGGTGAGCACAGATACGCAGTATTTT
v_call: TRBV2; clone_size: .; j_call: TRBJ2-2; d_call: .; cdr3_aa: CASSERGSWNTGELFF; cdr3_nt: TGTGCCAGCAGTGAAAGAGGGAGCTGGAACACCGGGGAGCTGTTTTTT
v_call: TRBV5-8; clone_size: few; j_call: TRBJ2-3; d_call: .; cdr3_aa: CASSSFADTQYF; cdr3_nt: TGTGCCAGCAGCTCCTTCGCAGATACGCAGTATTTT
v_call: TRBV15; clone_size: .; j_call: TRBJ2-1; d_call: TRBD2; cdr3_aa: CATSRAPGLVNEQFF; cdr3_nt: TGTGCCACCAGCAGAGCCCCGGGACTAGTGAATGAGCAGTTCTTC
v_call: TRBV30; clone_size: .; j_call: TRBJ1-1; d_call: TRBD1; cdr3_aa: CAWSVLFTGVFF; cdr3_nt: TGTGCCTGGAGTGTACTCTTCACAGGGGTTTTCTTT
v_call: TRBV5-1; clone_size: once; j_call: TRBJ1-3; d_call: .; cdr3_aa: CASSVLPGAGGNTIYF; cdr3_nt: TGCGCCAGCAGCGTCCTCCCTGGGGCAGGAGGAAACACCATATATTTT
v_call: TRBV20-1; clone_size: .; j_call: TRBJ1-1; d_call: .; cdr3_aa: CSASQGPEAFF; cdr3_nt: TGCAGTGCTAGCCAGGGCCCTGAAGCTTTCTTT
v_call: TRBV11-2; clone_size: .; j_call: TRBJ2-7; d_call: .; cdr3_aa: CASSLFSYYEQYF; cdr3_nt: TGTGCCAGCAGCTTATTCTCGTATTACGAGCAGTACTTC
v_call: TRBV28; clone_size: .; j_call: TRBJ2-3; d_call: TRBD2; cdr3_aa: CASRRLAGASTDTQYF; cdr3_nt: TGTGCCAGCAGAAGGCTAGCGGGGGCGAGCACAGATACGCAGTATTTT